The count of the clone carrying this T cell receptor (beta chain) is one. The antigen is undetermined. This CDR3 is built from 13 residues. V dropped 4 bases and J dropped 0 bases, with 4 bases sitting between them. CDR1 is SGHRS and CDR2 is YFSETQ in the germline V gene. This sample stems from a study of shared clonotypes between healthy human individuals. As for the study in general: Every donor yielded three CD4 naive, three CD4 memory, two CD8 naive and one CD8 memory plate. Findings and caveats of the study: Clonotypes shared by all four sorted-subset donors had higher generation probabilities than non-shared clonotypes.

The table came from immunoSEQ multiplex PCR; TCRdb's copy has only in-frame clones and leaves some out. The table lists roughly 1 million clones, under 80% of them singletons, with 1.4% in the top ten. The clonotype was recovered from a man younger than 30 in good health. Sequences were obtained from memory CD4+ T cells sorted from blood. Subset here: CD45RA-negative fraction. The V call is TRBV5-1, the J call TRBJ2-2; D is unresolved. CDR3 nucleotide sequence: TGCGCCAGCAGCACAGCGAACACCGGGGAGCTGTTTTTT. As protein: CASSTANTGELFF.